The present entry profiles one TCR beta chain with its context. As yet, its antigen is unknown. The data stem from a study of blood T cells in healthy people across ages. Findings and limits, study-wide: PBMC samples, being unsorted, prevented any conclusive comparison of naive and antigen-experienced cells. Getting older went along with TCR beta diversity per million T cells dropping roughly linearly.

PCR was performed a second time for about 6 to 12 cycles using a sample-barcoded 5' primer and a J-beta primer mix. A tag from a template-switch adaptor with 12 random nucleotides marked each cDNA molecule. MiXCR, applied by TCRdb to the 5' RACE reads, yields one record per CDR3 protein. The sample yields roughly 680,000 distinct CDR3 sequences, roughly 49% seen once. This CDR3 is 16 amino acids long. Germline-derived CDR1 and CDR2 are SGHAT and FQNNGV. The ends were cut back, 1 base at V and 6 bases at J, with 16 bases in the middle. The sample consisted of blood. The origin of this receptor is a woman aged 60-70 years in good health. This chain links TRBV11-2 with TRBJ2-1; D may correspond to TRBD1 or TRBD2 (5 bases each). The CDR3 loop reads CASSLVSGTYSNEQFF. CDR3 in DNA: TGTGCCAGCAGCTTAGTGTCCGGGACGTATTCCAATGAGCAGTTCTTC.